The 8 T cell receptor beta chains below were found in one sample sequenced in a study of cytomegalovirus exposure and HLA in healthy donors. The PCR used 60 Vbeta and 13 Jbeta primers. Sequencing used immunoSEQ multiplex PCR; TCRdb keeps in-frame clones, though not all of them. The sample holds some 200,000 clones. Sequences were obtained from PBMCs. The source is a boy aged 5-17 years in good health and CMV-seronegative.

V is TRBV29-1 and J is TRBJ1-1; 9 bases line up with TRBD1. Trimming took 6 bases from V and 4 from J; bases not matched to a gene: 6. CDR3 length: 13 amino acids. CDR1 is SQVTM and CDR2 is ANQGSEA in the germline V gene. CDR3 coding DNA: TGCAGCGTAGGACAGGGGCGGAGCACTGAAGCTTTCTTT. Translating gives CSVGQGRSTEAFF.

V gene TRBV10-1 combines with J gene TRBJ2-3; no definite D call. The CDR3 spans 15 residues. V was cut by 3 bases and J by 1 base, with 11 bases left in between. In germline, CDR1 is WNHNN, CDR2 SYGVQD (reference sequence). The CDR3 protein is CASSDIQRGTDTQYF. The CDR3 nucleotides are TGCGCCAGCAGTGATATTCAGCGAGGCACAGATACGCAGTATTTT.

The rearrangement uses TRBV11-1 and TRBJ2-5, with D perhaps TRBD1 (6 bases). The CDR3 is 14 residues long. Germline V CDR1 and CDR2: SGHAT, FQDESV (reference sequence). Deletions cut 5 bases from V and 6 bases from J, with 16 bases between. CDR3: CASSSIQGWQTQYF. The CDR3 bases are TGTGCCAGCAGCAGTATCCAGGGGTGGCAGACCCAGTACTTC.

The gene calls are TRBV28 and TRBJ1-1; 7 nucleotides line up with TRBD1. There are 16 residues in the CDR3. Trimming took 4 bases from V and 0 from J; bases not matched to a gene: 8. Germline V gene data show CDR1 as MDHEN and CDR2 as SYDVKM. CDR3 sequence: CASSSGLGTVNTEAFF. The CDR3 nucleotides are TGTGCCAGCAGTTCTGGACTTGGGACAGTGAACACTGAAGCTTTCTTT.

Remarks on this clone: The junction differs from germline at one of its ends, possibly a read error. J is TRBJ1-1 and V is TRBV10-2, with D perhaps TRBD1 (5 bases). The length of the CDR3 is 12 residues. The V gene's germline CDR1 is WSHSY and CDR2 SAAADI. Here the CDR3 DNA reads TGCGCCGGCAGGACAACCACCGCTGAAGCTTTCTTT. Its translation is CAGRTTTAEAFF.

This chain connects TRBV5-1 to TRBJ1-3; D is unclear. The CDR3 has 16 amino acids. Trimming took 0 bases from V and 0 from J, leaving 10 bases between them. The germline V gene has CDR1 SGHRS and CDR2 YFSETQ. CDR3 loop: CASSLGSYYSGNTIYF. Here the CDR3 DNA reads TGCGCCAGCAGCTTGGGGAGCTACTACTCTGGAAACACCATATATTTT.

The V gene is TRBV5-1, the J gene TRBJ1-1; 7 positions agree with TRBD1. Germline CDR1 and CDR2: SGHRS and YFSETQ. This CDR3 is built from 13 residues. With V trimmed by 4 bases and J by 8 bases, 8 bases remained unmatched. As DNA, the CDR3 is TGCGCCAGCAGCCCACTGACAGGGAGCGAAGCTTTCTTT. Amino acid sequence: CASSPLTGSEAFF.

The chain couples TRBV30 to TRBJ1-2; 7 bases line up with TRBD1. V lost 5 bases to trimming and J lost 4 bases; unmatched junction nucleotides: 10. Germline CDR1 is GTSNPN and CDR2 is SVGIG (reference sequence). This CDR3 region has 14 residues. The CDR3 DNA is TGTGCCTGGTCAACCCCGGGACAGTTCTATGGCTACACCTTC. It translates to CAWSTPGQFYGYTF.